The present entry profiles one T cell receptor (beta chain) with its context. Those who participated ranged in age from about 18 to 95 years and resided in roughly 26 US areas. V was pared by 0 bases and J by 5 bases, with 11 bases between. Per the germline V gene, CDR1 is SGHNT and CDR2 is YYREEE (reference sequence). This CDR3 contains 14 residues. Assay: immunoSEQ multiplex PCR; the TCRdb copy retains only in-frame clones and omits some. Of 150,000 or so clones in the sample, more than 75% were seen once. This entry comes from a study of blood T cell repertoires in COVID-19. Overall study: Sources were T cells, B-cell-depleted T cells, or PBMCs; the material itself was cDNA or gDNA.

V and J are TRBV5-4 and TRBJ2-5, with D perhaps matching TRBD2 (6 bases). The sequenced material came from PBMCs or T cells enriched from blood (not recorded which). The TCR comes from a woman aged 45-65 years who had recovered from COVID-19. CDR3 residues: CASSLVAGRETQYF. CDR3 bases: TGTGCCAGCAGCTTGGTCGCGGGAAGGGAGACCCAGTACTTC.